Listed below are T cell receptor beta chains from one sample, sequenced in a study of shared clonotypes between healthy human individuals. Sequenced by immunoSEQ multiplex PCR; TCRdb stores in-frame clones only, minus some. The sample lists roughly 2.5 million clones, around nine tenths occurring once. Sequencing was done on a sample of naive CD4+ T cells sorted from blood. The receptors were sampled from a man aged 18 to 30 in good health. CDR3s include the opening cysteine and the closing phenylalanine or tryptophan. A D gene is named only where the DNA matches it firmly. Only some rows state a clone size, as once, few, many or a class for expanded clones.

TRBV7-2	TRBJ1-1	NA	NA	CASSLARMNTEAFF	TGTGCCAGCAGCTTAGCGCGGATGAACACTGAAGCTTTCTTT
TRBV6-5	TRBJ1-3	few	NA	CASSFGNTIYF	TGTGCCAGCAGTTTTGGAAACACCATATATTTT
TRBV27	TRBJ2-1	NA	TRBD2	CASSLRLAGAGGEQFF	TGTGCCAGCAGTTTACGACTAGCGGGGGCCGGGGGTGAGCAGTTCTTC
TRBV5-1	TRBJ2-7	NA	TRBD1	CASSLGFGDRVYEQYF	TGCGCCAGCAGCTTGGGGTTCGGGGACAGGGTCTACGAGCAGTACTTC
TRBV28	TRBJ2-1	NA	NA	CASSTGGASYNEQFF	TGTGCCAGCAGTACCGGCGGAGCCTCCTACAATGAGCAGTTCTTC
TRBV5-1	TRBJ1-2	NA	NA	CASSLDGGYGYTF	TGCGCCAGCAGCTTGGACGGGGGCTATGGCTACACCTTC
TRBV5-4	TRBJ2-5	NA	TRBD1	CASSLGQGVQETQYF	TGTGCCAGCAGCTTGGGACAGGGGGTACAAGAGACCCAGTACTTC
TRBV11-1	TRBJ1-6	NA	TRBD1	CASSRDRRNSPLHF	TGTGCCAGCAGCCGGGACAGGAGAAATTCACCCCTCCACTTT
TRBV5-1	TRBJ2-3	NA	TRBD2	CASSLALSGGVTDTQYF	TGCGCCAGCAGCTTGGCCCTTAGCGGGGGTGTAACAGATACGCAGTATTTT
TRBV6-6	TRBJ1-1	NA	NA	CASSSPITEAFF	TGTGCCAGCAGTTCCCCTATCACTGAAGCTTTCTTT
TRBV30	TRBJ2-5	NA	NA	CAWTQLQGRETQYF	TGTGCCTGGACCCAACTGCAGGGGAGAGAGACCCAGTACTTC
TRBV5-4	TRBJ2-3	NA	NA	CASSSAREPGTDTQYF	TGTGCCAGCAGCTCCGCCCGGGAGCCGGGAACAGATACGCAGTATTTT
TRBV6-6	TRBJ1-2	NA	NA	CASSHGGSPLYGYTF	TGTGCCAGCAGCCACGGAGGTTCACCCCTCTATGGCTACACCTTC
TRBV11-2	TRBJ1-1	few	TRBD1	CASSSLVTGSTEAFF	TGTGCCAGCAGCTCTTTGGTGACAGGGAGTACTGAAGCTTTCTTT
TRBV9	TRBJ1-3	NA	NA	CASSVAGGLTGNTIYF	TGTGCCAGCAGCGTAGCTGGTGGCTTGACTGGAAACACCATATATTTT
TRBV5-1	TRBJ2-1	NA	NA	CASSSGTSASYNEQFF	TGCGCCAGCAGCTCCGGGACGTCGGCATCTTACAATGAGCAGTTCTTC
TRBV6-5	TRBJ1-2	NA	TRBD1	CASRPTGDYGYTF	TGTGCCAGCAGACCTACAGGGGACTATGGCTACACCTTC
TRBV30	TRBJ2-5	NA	TRBD2	CAWSGDGGIFRAQYF	TGTGCCTGGAGCGGGGACGGGGGGATCTTTCGGGCCCAGTACTTC
TRBV6-6	TRBJ2-6	NA	NA	CASSYGAISGANVLTF	TGTGCCAGCAGTTATGGGGCGATCTCTGGGGCCAACGTCCTGACTTTC
TRBV19	TRBJ2-6	NA	NA	CASSPERLANVLTF	TGTGCCAGTAGTCCCGAACGTTTGGCCAACGTCCTGACTTTC
TRBV7-8	TRBJ1-5	few	NA	CASSLVSNQPQHF	TGTGCCAGCAGCTTAGTCAGCAATCAGCCCCAGCATTTT
TRBV18	TRBJ2-1	NA	NA	CASSPLGISYNEQFF	TGTGCCAGCTCACCCTTGGGCATCTCCTACAATGAGCAGTTCTTC
TRBV19	TRBJ1-5	NA	NA	CASSSHSYSNQPQHF	TGTGCCAGTAGTAGCCACAGCTATAGCAATCAGCCCCAGCATTTT
TRBV2	TRBJ1-2	NA	NA	CASSDSGTYGYTF	TGTGCCAGCAGTGACTCGGGGACTTATGGCTACACCTTC
TRBV2	TRBJ1-5	NA	TRBD1	CASTERTGINQPQHF	TGTGCCAGCACCGAGCGGACAGGTATCAATCAGCCCCAGCATTTT